The clone carrying this T cell receptor beta chain came up many times. Its antigen is as yet unknown. The sample comes from a study of Graves' ophthalmopathy and Graves' hyperthyroidism. As for the study in general: Blood was drawn at initial diagnosis, before any treatment.

Amplification from RNA transcripts yielded the TCR beta CDR3 regions. RT-PCR with HTBI primers came first, then second-round multiplex PCR. One entry per CDR3 protein, called by TCRdb with MiXCR from the multiplex PCR reads. The sample consists of 650,000 to 800,000 distinct CDR3 sequences, over 40% of them appearing once. Establishment of the diagnosis relied upon clinical symptoms, serum thyroxine, TRAb, thyroid ultrasound and orbital computed tomography. The CDR3 runs 14 residues. Germline loops: CDR1 SGHTA, CDR2 FQGTGA. V shed 5 bases and J 5 bases; nucleotides not matched to a gene: 8. General study points: Among thyroid clonotypes expanded above 0.001 frequency, most also appeared in blood.

The chain employs TRBV7-3 and TRBJ2-5; TRBD2 agrees at 7 bases. Sequencing used peripheral blood. The receptor comes from an adult man with Graves' ophthalmopathy. The CDR3 region is CASSREGMLETQYF. The CDR3 DNA is TGTGCCAGCAGCAGGGAGGGTATGTTGGAGACCCAGTACTTC.